This T cell receptor beta chain is drawn from a study of blood T cell repertoires in COVID-19. Study-level background: Italy, Spain and the United States were the sources of the convalescent and acute COVID-19 samples. T cells, B-cell-depleted T cells, or PBMCs supplied cDNA or gDNA.

In the original workflow: Amplification with reference gene primers provided the estimates of nucleated cell counts. Clones were read by immunoSEQ multiplex PCR, and TCRdb kept only the in-frame ones, dropping some. V and J calls plus clone size are reproduced from that table; the DNA served to infer D and trimming. The data show 250,000 to 350,000 clones, with 90% to 95% seen just once and roughly 2.3% held by the top ten. The clonotype originates from a woman in her twenties or thirties with COVID-19, enrolled during active disease. The sequencing sample was made of peripheral blood.

CDR3 loop: CASSSQPTNEKLFF. The CDR3 DNA reads as TGTGCCAGCAGCTCACAACCAACTAATGAAAAACTGTTTTTT. The chain has TRBV28 and TRBJ1-4; no definite D call. CDR3 size: 14 residues. In germline, CDR1 is MDHEN, CDR2 SYDVKM. Deletions cut 6 bases from V and 0 bases from J, with 8 bases between. The full variable domain, completed using reference TRBV28 and TRBJ1-4, is DVKVTQSSRYLVKRTGEKVFLECVQDMDHENMFWYRQDPGLGLRLIYFSYDVKMKEKGDIPEGYSVSREKKERFSLILESASTNQTSMYLCASSSQPTNEKLFFGSGTQLSVL.